This T cell receptor (beta chain) was identified during a study of Ad26.COV2.S vaccination and SARS-CoV-2 variants. The germline V and J ends were trimmed by 0 bases and 9 bases, with 8 bases remaining between them. Germline V lookup: CDR1 SGHAT, CDR2 FQNNGV. The CDR3 spans 12 residues. The treatment denotes: about 20 received Ad26.COV2.S at low or high dose, single or two shots; about 5 received placebo; per-sample allocation not given. Material that was analyzed had been drawn on day 63 after the first vaccine or placebo injection. This table comes from immunoSEQ multiplex PCR, and its TCRdb copy is limited to in-frame clones, with some not included. Counted here are approximately 360,000 clones, about 83% occurring once; the ten biggest clones make up 7% to 9.5%.

Here the sequenced sample was peripheral blood, taken in a trial of Ad26.COV2.S vaccine versus placebo. This receptor was taken from a person aged 18-65 years who received the Ad26.COV2.S COVID-19 vaccine or a placebo. V usage is TRBV11-2 and J usage is TRBJ1-1; no clear D. The CDR3 bases are TGTGCCAGCAGCTTAGAAGGTCTGCAAGCTTTCTTT. Translating gives CASSLEGLQAFF.